The source of this T cell receptor (beta chain) is a study of blood T cell repertoires in COVID-19. Germline CDR1 is LGHDT and CDR2 is YNNKEL (reference sequence). This CDR3 region has 14 residues. The germline V and J ends were trimmed by 1 base and 5 bases, with 11 bases remaining between them. TCRdb keeps only in-frame clones here, not all; method: immunoSEQ multiplex PCR. The sample yields roughly 200,000 clones, around nine tenths seen once. The receptor comes from a man aged 18 to 35 with active or convalescent COVID-19. The V and J genes are TRBV3-1 (or the pseudogene TRBV3-2) and TRBJ2-5; possible D gene TRBD2, 5 bases. Sequenced: peripheral blood. The CDR3 region is CASSQVTSGETQYF. CDR3 coding DNA: TGTGCCAGCAGCCAAGTAACATCGGGGGAGACCCAGTACTTC.